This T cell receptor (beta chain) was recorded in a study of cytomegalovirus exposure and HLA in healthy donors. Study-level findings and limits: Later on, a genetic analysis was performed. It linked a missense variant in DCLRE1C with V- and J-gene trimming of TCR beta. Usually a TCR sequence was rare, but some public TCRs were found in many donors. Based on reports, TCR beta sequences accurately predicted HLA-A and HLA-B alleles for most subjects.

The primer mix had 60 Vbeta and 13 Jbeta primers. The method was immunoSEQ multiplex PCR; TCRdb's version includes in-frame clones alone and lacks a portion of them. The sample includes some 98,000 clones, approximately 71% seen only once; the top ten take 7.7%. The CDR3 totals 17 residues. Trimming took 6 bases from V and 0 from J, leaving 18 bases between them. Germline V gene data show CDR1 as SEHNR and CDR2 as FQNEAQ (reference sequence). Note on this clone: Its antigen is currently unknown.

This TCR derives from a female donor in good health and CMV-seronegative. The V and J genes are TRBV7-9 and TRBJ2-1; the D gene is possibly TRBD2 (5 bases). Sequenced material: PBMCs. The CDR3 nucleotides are TGTGCCAGCAGAGTCAGCGAACCGGGGAGCTCCTACAATGAGCAGTTCTTC. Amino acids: CASRVSEPGSSYNEQFF.